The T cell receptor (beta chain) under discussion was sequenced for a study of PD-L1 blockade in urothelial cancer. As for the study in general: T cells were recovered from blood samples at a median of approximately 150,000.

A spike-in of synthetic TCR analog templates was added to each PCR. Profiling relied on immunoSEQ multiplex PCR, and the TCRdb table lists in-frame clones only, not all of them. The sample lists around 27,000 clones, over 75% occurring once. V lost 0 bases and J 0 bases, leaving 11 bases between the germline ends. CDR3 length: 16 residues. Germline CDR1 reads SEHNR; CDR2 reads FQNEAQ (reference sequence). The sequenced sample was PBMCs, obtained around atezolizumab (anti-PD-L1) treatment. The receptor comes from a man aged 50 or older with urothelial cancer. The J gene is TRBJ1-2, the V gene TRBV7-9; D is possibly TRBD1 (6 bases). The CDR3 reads CASSLAGAVPNYGYTF. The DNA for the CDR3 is TGTGCCAGCAGCTTAGCGGGGGCGGTGCCTAACTATGGCTACACCTTC.